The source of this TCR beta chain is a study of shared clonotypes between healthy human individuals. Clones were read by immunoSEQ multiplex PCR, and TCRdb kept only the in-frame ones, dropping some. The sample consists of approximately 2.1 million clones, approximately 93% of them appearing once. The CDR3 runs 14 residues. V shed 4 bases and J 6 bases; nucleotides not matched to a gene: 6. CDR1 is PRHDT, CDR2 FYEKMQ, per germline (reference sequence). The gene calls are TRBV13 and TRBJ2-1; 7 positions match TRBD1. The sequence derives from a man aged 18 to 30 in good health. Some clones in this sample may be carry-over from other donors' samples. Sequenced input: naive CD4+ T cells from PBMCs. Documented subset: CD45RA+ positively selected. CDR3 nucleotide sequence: TGTGCCAGCAGCTCGCAACAGGGGAGCAATGAGCAGTTCTTC. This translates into CASSSQQGSNEQFF.